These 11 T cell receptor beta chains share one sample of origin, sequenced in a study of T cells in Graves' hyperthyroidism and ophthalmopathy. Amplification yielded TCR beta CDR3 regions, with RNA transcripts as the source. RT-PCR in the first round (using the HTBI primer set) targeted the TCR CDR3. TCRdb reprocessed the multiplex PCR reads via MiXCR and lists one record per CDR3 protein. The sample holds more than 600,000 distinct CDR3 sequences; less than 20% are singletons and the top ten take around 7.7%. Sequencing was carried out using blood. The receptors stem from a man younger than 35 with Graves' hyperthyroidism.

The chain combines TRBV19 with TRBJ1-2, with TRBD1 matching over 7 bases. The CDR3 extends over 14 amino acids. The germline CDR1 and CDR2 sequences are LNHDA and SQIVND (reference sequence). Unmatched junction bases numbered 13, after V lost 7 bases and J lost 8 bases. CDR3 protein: CASKITGDTEGYTF. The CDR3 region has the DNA TGTGCCAGTAAAATCACAGGGGATACGGAAGGCTACACCTTC.

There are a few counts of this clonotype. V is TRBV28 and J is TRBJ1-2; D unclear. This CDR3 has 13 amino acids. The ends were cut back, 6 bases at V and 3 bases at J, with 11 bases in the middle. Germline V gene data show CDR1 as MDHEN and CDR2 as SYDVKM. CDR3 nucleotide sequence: TGTGCCAGCAGCGAGGCAGCAGACTATGGCTACACCTTC. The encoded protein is CASSEAADYGYTF.

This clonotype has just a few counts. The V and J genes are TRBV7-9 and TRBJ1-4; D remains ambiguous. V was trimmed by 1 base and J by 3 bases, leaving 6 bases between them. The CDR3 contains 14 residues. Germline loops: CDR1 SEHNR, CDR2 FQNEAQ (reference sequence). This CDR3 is CASSLVQPNEKLFF. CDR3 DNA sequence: TGTGCCAGCAGCTTAGTGCAGCCTAATGAAAAACTGTTTTTT.

The CDR3 bases are TGTGCCAGCAGCCATGACCCAGGGCTAAATCAGCCCCAGCATTTT. Its protein product is CASSHDPGLNQPQHF. The rearrangement links TRBV7-3 to TRBJ1-5; perhaps TRBD1 as D (5 bases). The CDR3 length is 15 residues. Germline V gene data show CDR1 as SGHTA and CDR2 as FQGTGA. The V gene lost 5 bases and the J gene lost 4 bases, with 15 bases spanning the gap.

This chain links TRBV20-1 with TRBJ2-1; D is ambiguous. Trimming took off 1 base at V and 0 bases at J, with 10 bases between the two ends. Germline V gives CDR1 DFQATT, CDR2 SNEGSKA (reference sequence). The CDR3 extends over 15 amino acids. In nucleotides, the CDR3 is TGCAGTGCTAGAGTCGACTCTAGCTCCTACAATGAGCAGTTCTTC. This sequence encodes CSARVDSSSYNEQFF.

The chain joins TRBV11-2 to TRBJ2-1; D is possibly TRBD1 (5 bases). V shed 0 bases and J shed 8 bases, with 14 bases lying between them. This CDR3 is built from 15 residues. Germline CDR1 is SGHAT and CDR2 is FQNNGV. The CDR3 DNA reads TGTGCCAGCAGCTTAGAGTCAGGGCTCGGCCATGAGCAGTTCTTC. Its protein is CASSLESGLGHEQFF.

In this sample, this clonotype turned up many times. The CDR3 region is CASSLMTGGSGANVLTF. The CDR3 coding sequence is TGTGCCAGCAGCTTAATGACAGGGGGCTCTGGGGCCAACGTCCTGACTTTC. The chain recombines TRBV7-3 with TRBJ2-6, with 9 nucleotides matching TRBD1. J lost 0 bases, V lost 1 base, and 1 base had no gene match. The CDR3 contains 17 residues. The germline V gene has CDR1 SGHTA and CDR2 FQGTGA.

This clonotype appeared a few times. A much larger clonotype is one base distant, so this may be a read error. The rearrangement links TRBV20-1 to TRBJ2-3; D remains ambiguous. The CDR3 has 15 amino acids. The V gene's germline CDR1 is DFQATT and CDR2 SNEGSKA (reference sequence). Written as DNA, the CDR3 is TGCAGCACCACGCCAGGCGAATCAGCCACAGATACGCAGTATTTT. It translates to CSTTPGESATDTQYF.

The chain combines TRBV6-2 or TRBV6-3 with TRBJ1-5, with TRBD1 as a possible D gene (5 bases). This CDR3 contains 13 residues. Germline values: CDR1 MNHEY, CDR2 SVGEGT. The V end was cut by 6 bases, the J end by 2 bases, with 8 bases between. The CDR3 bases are TGTGCCAGCAGGGACATGGGCAATCAGCCCCAGCATTTT. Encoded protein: CASRDMGNQPQHF.

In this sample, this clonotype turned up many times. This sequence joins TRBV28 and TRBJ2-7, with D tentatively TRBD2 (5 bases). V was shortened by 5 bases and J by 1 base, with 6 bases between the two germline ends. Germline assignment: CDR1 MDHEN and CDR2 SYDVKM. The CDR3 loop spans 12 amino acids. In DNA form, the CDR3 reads TGTGCCAGCAGTAGGGAGTCCTACGAGCAGTACTTC. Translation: CASSRESYEQYF.

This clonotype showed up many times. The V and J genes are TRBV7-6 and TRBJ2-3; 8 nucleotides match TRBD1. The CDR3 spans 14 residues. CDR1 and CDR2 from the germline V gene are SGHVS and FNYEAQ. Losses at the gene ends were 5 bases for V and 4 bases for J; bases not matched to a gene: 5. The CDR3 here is CASSQDRVSDTQYF. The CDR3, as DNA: TGTGCCAGCAGCCAGGACAGGGTGTCAGATACGCAGTATTTT.